The clone carrying this T cell receptor beta chain was seen a handful of times. The sample originates from a study of CD8+ T cells in alopecia areata. PBMCs served as the source from which CD4+ and CD8+ T cells were sorted. Sequencing templates came from extracted RNA that was reverse transcribed into cDNA. Sequencing was performed with immunoSEQ multiplex PCR; in TCRdb, only in-frame clones are kept and a portion is missing. The data show more than 150,000 clones, 40% to 65% seen once. Trimming shortened V by 4 bases and J by 7 bases, and 10 bases separated the two germline ends. Germline V gene data show CDR1 as LGHNT and CDR2 as FRNRAP. This CDR3 comprises 13 residues.

This receptor was obtained from a human donor with alopecia areata. The material was CD8+ T cells sorted from blood, obtained at week 0. The genes are TRBV12-5 and TRBJ1-4, with D unclear. CDR3 residues: CASGSGNPEKLFF. The CDR3 DNA follows: TGTGCTAGTGGTTCCGGGAACCCTGAAAAACTGTTTTTT.